One and the same sample provided the 29 T cell receptor beta chains below, sequenced in a study of T cell responses to AZD1222 COVID-19 vaccine. The assay was immunoSEQ multiplex PCR, and TCRdb's table has in-frame clones only and misses some. Among some 94,000 clones, approximately 89% were seen once, and the ten largest hold 5.3%. Material: peripheral blood, obtained 28 days after the second AZD1222 dose. The receptors originated from an adult who received the AZD1222 COVID-19 vaccine.

The chain couples TRBV19 to TRBJ2-2; 11 bases fit TRBD2. Germline V gene sequence: CDR1 LNHDA, CDR2 SQIVND (reference sequence). This CDR3 is built from 17 residues. Losses at the gene ends were 6 bases for V and 4 bases for J; bases not matched to a gene: 10. CDR3 nucleotide sequence: TGTGCCAGTAGATCGCCTAGCGGGGGGATAAGCACCGGGGAGCTGTTTTTT. Amino acids: CASRSPSGGISTGELFF. Full variable domain (rest looked up from reference TRBV19 and TRBJ2-2): DGGITQSPKYLFRKEGQNVTLSCEQNLNHDAMYWYRQDPGQGLRLIYYSQIVNDFQKGDIAEGYSVSREKKESFPLTVTSAQKNPTAFYLCASRSPSGGISTGELFFGEGSRLTVL.

The V and J genes are TRBV7-9 and TRBJ2-7; the match to TRBD1 covers 7 bases. Trimming at V came to 6 bases and at J to 1 base, leaving 9 bases not matched to a gene. Germline values: CDR1 SEHNR, CDR2 FQNEAQ (reference sequence). The length of the CDR3 is 15 residues. CDR3 amino acids: CASSFSGTESYEQYF. The CDR3 bases are TGTGCCAGCAGTTTCTCCGGGACAGAGTCCTACGAGCAGTACTTC.

The J gene is TRBJ1-2, the V gene TRBV7-9; D not certain. From germline, CDR1 is SEHNR and CDR2 FQNEAQ (reference sequence). This CDR3 has 9 residues. The V end lost 5 bases, the J end lost 8 bases, and 3 bases lay between the germline ends. CDR3 amino acids: CASSQGYTF. CDR3 nucleotide sequence: TGTGCCAGCAGCCAAGGCTACACCTTC. The full variable domain, with the rest looked up from reference TRBV7-9 and TRBJ1-2, is DTGVSQNPRHKITKRGQNVTFRCDPISEHNRLYWYRQTLGQGPEFLTYFQNEAQLEKSRLLSDRFSAERPKGSFSTLEIQRTEQGDSAMYLCASSQGYTFGSGTRLTVV.

This clone was recorded only once. The chain uses TRBV15 and TRBJ2-1, with 10 bases identical to TRBD2. Trimming removed 5 bases from V and 4 bases from J; junction bases left unmatched: 2. The CDR3 is made up of 14 amino acids. The germline V gene encodes CDR1 LNHNV and CDR2 YYDKDF (reference sequence). The CDR3 coding sequence is TGTGCCACCAGCCTAGCGGGGGCATACAATGAGCAGTTCTTC. Protein product: CATSLAGAYNEQFF. The full variable domain, completed using reference TRBV15 and TRBJ2-1, is DAMVIQNPRYQVTQFGKPVTLSCSQTLNHNVMYWYQQKSSQAPKLLFHYYDKDFNNEADTPDNFQSRRPNTSFCFLDIRSPGLGDTAMYLCATSLAGAYNEQFFGPGTRLTVL.

Here the CDR3 reads CASSFRTASEQYV. The CDR3 nucleotides are TGCGCCAGCAGCTTCCGGACAGCCTCCGAGCAGTACGTC. The chain uses TRBV4-1 and TRBJ2-7; TRBD1 is a possible D gene (6 bases). Trimming removed 5 bases at V and 6 bases at J, with 14 bases between. The CDR3 is 13 amino acids. Germline CDR1 reads MGHRA; CDR2 reads YSYEKL.

The CDR3 DNA is TGTGCCAGCAGTTACATGGGACAGGGAGGCGAGCAGTACTTC. Protein sequence: CASSYMGQGGEQYF. This chain links TRBV6-5 with TRBJ2-7; 9 bases match TRBD1. The CDR3 is 14 residues long. V was pared by 2 bases and J by 6 bases, with 5 bases of the junction left unmatched. The germline V gene encodes CDR1 MNHEY and CDR2 SVGAGI.

The chain employs TRBV2 and TRBJ1-2, with 7 bases identical to TRBD1. The CDR3 length is 12 residues. Germline V gene data show CDR1 as SNHLY and CDR2 as FYNNEI. The trim removed 4 bases at V and 8 bases at J, leaving 4 bases unmatched. The CDR3 reads CASSATGSGYTF. CDR3 in DNA: TGTGCCAGCAGTGCGACAGGGAGCGGCTACACCTTC.

The chain links TRBV2 to TRBJ2-1, with D tentatively TRBD2 (5 bases). The CDR3 loop spans 13 amino acids. The V end was cut by 11 bases, the J end by 7 bases, with 18 bases between. Germline V gives CDR1 SNHLY, CDR2 FYNNEI. The CDR3 nucleotides are TGTGCCGAGCAGCGCAACGGCGGGAATGAGCAGTTCTTC. This sequence encodes CAEQRNGGNEQFF.

The J gene is TRBJ1-5, the V gene TRBV6-2 or TRBV6-3; D remains ambiguous. The V gene's germline CDR1 is MNHEY and CDR2 SVGEGT. V was trimmed by 2 bases and J by 3 bases, leaving 17 bases between them. The CDR3 contains 17 residues. The CDR3 coding sequence is TGTGCCAGCAGTTACCCTGGGGATACGGCTGCCAATCAGCCCCAGCATTTT. Its protein product is CASSYPGDTAANQPQHF.

The chain uses TRBV7-9 and TRBJ1-2, with TRBD1 identical over 7 bases. The V gene's germline CDR1 is SEHNR and CDR2 FQNEAQ (reference sequence). The CDR3 covers 14 residues. J lost 8 bases, V lost 5 bases, and 11 bases had no gene match. The CDR3 sequence: CASSHLTGEYGYTF. The CDR3 DNA follows: TGTGCCAGCAGCCATCTAACAGGGGAGTACGGCTACACCTTC. Supplemented by reference TRBV7-9 and TRBJ1-2, the full variable domain reads DTGVSQNPRHKITKRGQNVTFRCDPISEHNRLYWYRQTLGQGPEFLTYFQNEAQLEKSRLLSDRFSAERPKGSFSTLEIQRTEQGDSAMYLCASSHLTGEYGYTFGSGTRLTVV.

The table lists this clone with a count of one. This chain connects TRBV30 to TRBJ2-5; D remains ambiguous. CDR3 length equals 12 residues. Trimming cost V 5 bases and J 7 bases, with 14 bases left between them. CDR1 and CDR2 (germline): GTSNPN, SVGIG (reference sequence). Here the CDR3 reads CAWGPAPGTQYF. The CDR3 DNA is TGTGCCTGGGGCCCGGCCCCTGGGACCCAGTACTTC.

The rearrangement links TRBV7-9 to TRBJ2-1, with 7 bases matching TRBD2. Germline V gene lookup returns CDR1 SEHNR and CDR2 FQNEAQ (reference sequence). V dropped 6 bases and J dropped 0; count of bases not matched to a gene: 8. This CDR3 spans 16 amino acids. The CDR3 bases are TGTGCCAGCAGTTCCTGGGGGGGGAGCTCCTACAATGAGCAGTTCTTC. Protein sequence: CASSSWGGSSYNEQFF.

CDR3 sequence: CASSPRLAGNEQFF. As DNA, the CDR3 is TGTGCCAGCAGCCCGCGACTAGCGGGGAATGAGCAGTTCTTC. V and J are TRBV9 and TRBJ2-1; 11 bases are shared with TRBD2. V shed 4 bases and J 7 bases; nucleotides not matched to a gene: 4. The germline V gene has CDR1 SGDLS and CDR2 YYNGEE. CDR3 length equals 14 residues.

This chain connects TRBV14 to TRBJ1-2; D perhaps matches TRBD1 (6 bases). V dropped 1 base and J dropped 3 bases, with 12 bases sitting between them. CDR1 SGHDN and CDR2 FVKESK come from the germline V gene. This CDR3 spans 15 amino acids. This CDR3 is CASSQVWGPDYGYTF. The CDR3, as DNA: TGTGCCAGCAGCCAAGTTTGGGGGCCGGACTATGGCTACACCTTC.

This clone has a single count. V is TRBV19 and J is TRBJ2-1; TRBD2 matches 10 bases. Looked up from germline, CDR1 is LNHDA and CDR2 is SQIVND (reference sequence). The CDR3 extends over 18 amino acids. The ends lost 3 bases at V and 0 bases at J; junction bases unmatched: 8. As DNA, the CDR3 is TGTGCCAGTAGTATGCGATCTAGCGGGGGCATCTCCTACAATGAGCAGTTCTTC. Its translation is CASSMRSSGGISYNEQFF.

This clone appeared once. The chain has TRBV19 and TRBJ2-1; a possible D gene is TRBD1 (5 bases). The CDR3 runs 14 residues. CDR1 LNHDA and CDR2 SQIVND come from the germline V gene (reference sequence). Trimming shortened V by 8 bases and J by 4 bases, and 15 bases separated the two germline ends. CDR3 sequence: CASASTSGYNEQFF. In DNA, the CDR3 is TGTGCCAGTGCGAGCACCTCAGGGTACAATGAGCAGTTCTTC.

This clone was counted once. The chain couples TRBV10-3 to TRBJ1-2, with no clear D. Germline loops: CDR1 ENHRY, CDR2 SYGVKD. CDR3 length equals 14 residues. Trimming took off 2 bases at V and 7 bases at J, with 14 bases between the two ends. CDR3 DNA sequence: TGTGCCATCAGTGAGAAGTCGACCCGCGGTGGCTACACCTTC. It specifies CAISEKSTRGGYTF.

This rearrangement joins TRBV6-1 to TRBJ2-1, with 7 bases identical to TRBD1. V was pared by 1 base and J by 4 bases, with 16 bases of the junction left unmatched. CDR3 size: 19 residues. Germline assignment: CDR1 MNHNS and CDR2 SASEGT. The CDR3 coding sequence is TGTGCCAGCAGTGAAGACAGAGGTTTTAGGGGGCTGGGTTACAATGAGCAGTTCTTC. Encoded protein: CASSEDRGFRGLGYNEQFF.

This clone showed up just once. This chain links TRBV11-3 with TRBJ1-1; TRBD1 is a possible D gene (6 bases). V was trimmed by 5 bases and J by 2 bases, leaving 18 bases between them. CDR1 is SGHNT and CDR2 is YENEEA in the germline V gene. The length of the CDR3 is 16 residues. CDR3 loop: CASSPPSRGPNTEAFF. For the CDR3, the DNA is TGTGCCAGCAGCCCCCCTTCCCGGGGGCCCAACACTGAAGCTTTCTTT.

The V call is TRBV5-6, the J call TRBJ2-1, with 10 bases lining up with TRBD2. With 3 bases clipped from V and 1 base from J, the junction kept 4 bases outside the gene matches. CDR3 length: 16 residues. Germline V gene lookup returns CDR1 SGHDT and CDR2 YYEEEE. In DNA, the CDR3 is TGTGCCAGCAGCTCAGTTAGCGGGGGGTCCTACAATGAGCAGTTCTTC. Its protein is CASSSVSGGSYNEQFF.

The chain links TRBV10-2 to TRBJ1-4; D perhaps matches TRBD1 (5 bases). The V end lost 2 bases, the J end lost 4 bases, and 11 bases lay between the germline ends. CDR3 length equals 15 residues. The V gene's germline CDR1 is WSHSY and CDR2 SAAADI. CDR3 sequence reads: CASSEPGTGNEKLFF. The CDR3 DNA sequence: TGCGCCAGCAGTGAGCCCGGGACCGGTAATGAAAAACTGTTTTTT.

The rearrangement uses TRBV7-9 and TRBJ2-7; perhaps D is TRBD1 or TRBD2 (5 bases each). CDR1 is SEHNR and CDR2 is FQNEAQ in the germline V gene (reference sequence). V was shortened by 5 bases and J by 0 bases, with 26 bases between the two germline ends. This CDR3 region has 19 residues. The CDR3 DNA is TGTGCCAGCAGCCTACCCCCAGATACGGCAGGGACGAGCTCCTACGAGCAGTACTTC. Amino acids: CASSLPPDTAGTSSYEQYF.

This clone was detected a few times. This chain uses TRBV11-1 with TRBJ1-2, with a weak D call TRBD1 (6 bases). Germline assignment: CDR1 SGHAT and CDR2 FQDESV (reference sequence). Trimming left V 5 bases short and J 3 bases short, with 13 bases between. The CDR3 totals 14 residues. The CDR3 loop is CASSPTGGYYGYTF. CDR3 bases: TGTGCCAGCAGCCCCACGGGGGGCTACTATGGCTACACCTTC.

This chain links TRBV14 with TRBJ1-1; no definite D call. This CDR3 region has 13 residues. V lost 6 bases to trimming and J lost 0 bases, with 8 bases between them. Germline CDR1 reads SGHDN; CDR2 reads FVKESK. CDR3 loop: CASRPTMNTEAFF. CDR3 sequence (DNA): TGTGCCAGCAGACCTACTATGAACACTGAAGCTTTCTTT.

This clone was detected only once. This chain links TRBV5-1 with TRBJ1-1, with D maybe TRBD1 (5 bases). CDR3 size: 14 residues. Trimming took off 4 bases at V and 10 bases at J, with 20 bases between the two ends. Germline lookup yields CDR1 SGHRS and CDR2 YFSETQ. The CDR3 loop reads CASSPGTPGLGAFF. The CDR3 region has the DNA TGCGCCAGCAGCCCAGGGACGCCGGGGTTAGGAGCTTTCTTT.

The genes are TRBV3-1 (or the pseudogene TRBV3-2) and TRBJ2-5; 7 nucleotides line up with TRBD1. Trimming took 6 bases from V and 4 from J; bases not matched to a gene: 11. Germline-derived CDR1 and CDR2 are LGHDT and YNNKEL (reference sequence). There are 15 residues in the CDR3. The CDR3 nucleotides are TGTGCCAGCAGAGAAAGACAGGGTAGTTCAGAGACCCAGTACTTC. Amino acids: CASRERQGSSETQYF.

The chain carries TRBV11-3 and TRBJ2-2; TRBD2 agrees at 8 bases. Germline lookup yields CDR1 SGHNT and CDR2 YENEEA. This CDR3 is built from 14 residues. V shed 7 bases and J 1 base; nucleotides not matched to a gene: 2. The CDR3 spells CASTGGRNTGELFF. DNA of the CDR3: TGTGCCAGCACGGGGGGGCGGAACACCGGGGAGCTGTTTTTT. The full variable domain, its missing parts supplied by reference TRBV11-3 and TRBJ2-2, is EAGVVQSPRYKIIEKKQPVAFWCNPISGHNTLYWYLQNLGQGPELLIRYENEEAVDDSQLPKDRFSAERLKGVDSTLKIQPAELGDSAVYLCASTGGRNTGELFFGEGSRLTVL.

V usage is TRBV7-2 and J usage is TRBJ2-5; 8 bases align to TRBD2. Germline CDR1 SGHTA, CDR2 FQGNSA. The J segment lost 7 bases and the V segment lost 1 base, leaving 11 bases of the junction unmatched. The CDR3 is made up of 16 amino acids. The CDR3 DNA is TGTGCCAGCAGCTTAGGGCGGGGGGAAAGGAAGGGGACCCAGTACTTC. Amino acids: CASSLGRGERKGTQYF.

The gene calls are TRBV27 and TRBJ1-2, with D uncertain. This CDR3 contains 15 residues. Trimming removed 2 bases from V and 5 bases from J, with 15 bases in between. Germline V gene lookup returns CDR1 MNHEY and CDR2 SMNVEV (reference sequence). CDR3 nucleotide sequence: TGTGCCAGCAGTTTAAAAGGGATTCTAGGGTATGGCTACACCTTC. It yields the protein CASSLKGILGYGYTF.